A single sample is the source of the 21 T cell receptor beta chains below, sequenced in a study of blood T cell repertoires in COVID-19. This table comes from immunoSEQ multiplex PCR, and its TCRdb copy is limited to in-frame clones, with some not included. This sample carries a few hundred thousand clones, 75% to 90% of them seen once, and the ten largest clones take roughly 10%. Sequencing was done on a sample of peripheral blood. The receptors derive from a woman in her 70s with COVID-19, enrolled during active disease.

This clone occurred once. The chain uses TRBV30 and TRBJ1-5; D might be TRBD1 (6 bases). Germline CDR1 is GTSNPN and CDR2 is SVGIG (reference sequence). The CDR3 covers 14 residues. Trimming took off 0 bases at V and 5 bases at J, with 11 bases between the two ends. Written as DNA, the CDR3 is TGTGCCTGGAGTGTACAGGGTATAGATCAGCCCCAGCATTTT. Translation: CAWSVQGIDQPQHF.

The chain recombines TRBV7-8 with TRBJ1-2; D perhaps matches TRBD1 (5 bases). Trimming took 2 bases from V and 6 from J, leaving 19 bases between them. CDR3 size: 16 residues. CDR1 is SGHVS, CDR2 FQNEAQ, per germline. The CDR3 spells CASSLNPQGGRDGYTF. The CDR3 DNA is TGTGCCAGCAGCTTAAACCCCCAGGGTGGAAGGGATGGCTACACCTTC.

The chain links TRBV6-6 to TRBJ2-3; D not resolved. This CDR3 comprises 13 residues. V was trimmed by 6 bases and J by 0 bases, leaving 7 bases between them. The germline V gene encodes CDR1 MNHNY and CDR2 SVGAGI (reference sequence). DNA for the CDR3: TGTGCCAGCAGCCCCCTTAGCACAGATACGCAGTATTTT. Translation: CASSPLSTDTQYF.

This clone was seen a single time. V is TRBV27 and J is TRBJ1-5; 8 bases are a match to TRBD1. V lost 0 bases and J lost 7; bases outside the gene matches: 8. Germline V gives CDR1 MNHEY, CDR2 SMNVEV (reference sequence). This CDR3 is built from 16 residues. CDR3 loop: CASSLSSPGGRQPQHF. As DNA, the CDR3 is TGTGCCAGCAGTTTATCCTCCCCAGGGGGCCGGCAGCCCCAGCATTTT.

The chain joins TRBV18 to TRBJ2-1; D is possibly TRBD1 (5 bases). The germline V and J ends were trimmed by 0 bases and 5 bases, with 8 bases remaining between them. Germline V gene lookup returns CDR1 KGHSH and CDR2 LQKENI. This CDR3 comprises 14 residues. The CDR3 DNA reads TGTGCCAGCTCACCACCTTCAGGGCACAATGAGCAGTTCTTC. Translating it yields CASSPPSGHNEQFF.

The gene calls are TRBV10-3 and TRBJ1-5, with TRBD1 as a possible D gene (5 bases). The CDR3 is made up of 13 amino acids. CDR1 and CDR2 (germline): ENHRY, SYGVKD. V lost 11 bases, J lost 6 bases, and 17 bases lay in between. The CDR3 DNA reads as TGTGCCGGGGGGGGGACTGCGAGTCAGCCCCAGCATTTT. Its protein product is CAGGGTASQPQHF.

This rearrangement joins TRBV3-1 (or the pseudogene TRBV3-2) to TRBJ1-1; TRBD1 might be the D (5 bases). The CDR3 loop spans 14 amino acids. Germline V CDR1 and CDR2: LGHDT, YNNKEL (reference sequence). The V and J ends lost 1 base and 5 bases respectively, with 11 bases between them. The CDR3 loop is CASSQGVGGTEAFF. DNA of the CDR3: TGTGCCAGCAGCCAAGGCGTGGGGGGGACTGAAGCTTTCTTT.

J is TRBJ2-2 and V is TRBV6-5; possible D gene TRBD1, 5 bases. Trimming shortened V by 6 bases and J by 0 bases, and 8 bases separated the two germline ends. Germline CDR1 MNHEY, CDR2 SVGAGI. The length of the CDR3 is 14 residues. CDR3 in amino acids: CASRRTSNTGELFF. The CDR3 bases are TGTGCCAGCAGGAGGACATCGAACACCGGGGAGCTGTTTTTT.

The chain carries TRBV30 and TRBJ2-1; possibly TRBD2 for D (5 bases). This CDR3 is 14 amino acids long. V dropped 3 bases and J dropped 7 bases, with 16 bases sitting between them. CDR1 and CDR2 from the germline V gene are GTSNPN and SVGIG (reference sequence). Written as DNA, the CDR3 is TGTGCCTGGAGCCCCCGAGCGGCCGAGAATGAGCAGTTCTTC. Amino acid sequence: CAWSPRAAENEQFF.

The chain combines TRBV18 with TRBJ2-5; the match to TRBD1 covers 8 bases. Germline lookup yields CDR1 KGHSH and CDR2 LQKENI. CDR3 length equals 15 residues. Unmatched junction bases numbered 8, after V lost 6 bases and J lost 2 bases. The CDR3 DNA reads TGTGCCAGCTCTTCAGGGGGCGGGTCGCAAGAGACCCAGTACTTC. It is translated as CASSSGGGSQETQYF.

V and J are TRBV2 and TRBJ2-7, with TRBD1 matching 7 bases. V trimming: 8 bases; J trimming: 0 bases; junction bases outside the gene matches: 7. The germline CDR1 and CDR2 sequences are SNHLY and FYNNEI. The CDR3 spans 14 residues. The CDR3 loop is CASGVDRSSYEQYF. Written as DNA, the CDR3 is TGTGCCAGCGGTGTGGACAGGAGCTCCTACGAGCAGTACTTC.

The rearrangement links TRBV28 to TRBJ1-2, with D possibly matching TRBD1 (6 bases). The V end lost 2 bases, the J end lost 8 bases, and 18 bases lay between the germline ends. Germline-derived CDR1 and CDR2 are MDHEN and SYDVKM. This CDR3 comprises 15 residues. As DNA, the CDR3 is TGTGCCAGCAGTTTACCCTATTCCTACAGGGAGGGCTACACCTTC. It is translated as CASSLPYSYREGYTF.

The chain carries TRBV20-1 and TRBJ2-1; D is perhaps TRBD2 (5 bases). The CDR3 sequence is 11 residues long. The germline CDR1 and CDR2 sequences are DFQATT and SNEGSKA (reference sequence). V was pared by 4 bases and J by 9 bases, with 10 bases between. The CDR3, as DNA: TGCAGTGCTACCCTGGGAGTTGAGCAGTTCTTC. Protein: CSATLGVEQFF.

The V gene is TRBV13, the J gene TRBJ2-1; 8 positions match TRBD1. Germline CDR1 PRHDT, CDR2 FYEKMQ (reference sequence). The junction had 9 bases not matched to a gene; V was cut back by 5 bases and J by 12 bases. The CDR3 consists of 13 residues. The CDR3 reads CASSPPNRGRQFF. In DNA form, the CDR3 reads TGTGCCAGCAGCCCCCCAAACAGGGGGAGGCAGTTCTTC. Drawing the rest from reference TRBV13 and TRBJ2-1, the complete variable domain is AAGVIQSPRHLIKEKRETATLKCYPIPRHDTVYWYQQGPGQDPQFLISFYEKMQSDKGSIPDRFSAQQFSDYHSELNMSSLELGDSALYFCASSPPNRGRQFFGPGTRLTVL.

The V gene is TRBV10-3, the J gene TRBJ2-1, with D tentatively TRBD1 (7 bases). V shed 6 bases and J shed 9 bases, with 15 bases lying between them. Germline values: CDR1 ENHRY, CDR2 SYGVKD. The CDR3 consists of 13 residues. The CDR3 DNA reads as TGTGCCATCAGGAAGGAGGGGGCGGGTGAGCAGTTCTTC. Its protein product is CAIRKEGAGEQFF.

The chain is built from TRBV11-3 and TRBJ2-4; D is undetermined. V was trimmed by 5 bases and J by 0 bases, leaving 8 bases between them. CDR1 SGHNT and CDR2 YENEEA come from the germline V gene. This CDR3 is 14 amino acids long. CDR3 amino acids: CASSADVAKNIQYF. In DNA, the CDR3 is TGTGCCAGCAGCGCAGATGTAGCCAAAAACATTCAGTACTTC.

This clone showed up just once. The rearrangement links TRBV5-1 to TRBJ2-7; D is ambiguous. The CDR3 has 13 amino acids. The V and J ends lost 0 bases and 5 bases respectively, with 9 bases between them. Germline CDR1 SGHRS, CDR2 YFSETQ. CDR3 protein: CASSLGRSDEQYF. The CDR3 bases are TGCGCCAGCAGCTTGGGCCGGAGCGACGAGCAGTACTTC.

This rearrangement joins TRBV11-2 to TRBJ2-7, with TRBD1 matching 9 bases. After removal of 0 bases from V and 9 bases from J, the junction contained 21 bases not matched to a gene. The CDR3 has 19 residues. Germline V gene sequence: CDR1 SGHAT, CDR2 FQNNGV. The CDR3, as DNA: TGTGCCAGCAGCTTAGATTCTCTGGAGGCGGGACAGGGTGGCTCGGGGCAGTACTTC. It yields the protein CASSLDSLEAGQGGSGQYF. Combining the CDR3 with reference TRBV11-2 and TRBJ2-7 gives the whole variable domain EAGVAQSPRYKIIEKRQSVAFWCNPISGHATLYWYQQILGQGPKLLIQFQNNGVVDDSQLPKDRFSAERLKGVDSTLKIQPAKLEDSAVYLCASSLDSLEAGQGGSGQYFGPGTRLTVT.

The rearrangement uses TRBV4-2 and TRBJ1-1, with 9 bases that match TRBD1. Germline CDR1 is LGHNA and CDR2 is YNFKEQ. V gave up 6 bases and J gave up 1 base; unmatched junction bases: 18. The CDR3 is 19 amino acids. The CDR3 reads CASRNPTNRGRLGNTEAFF. For the CDR3, the DNA is TGTGCCAGCAGGAACCCCACCAACAGGGGGCGTCTGGGGAACACTGAAGCTTTCTTT.

This clone showed up just once. This chain joins TRBV4-1 and TRBJ1-3; no clear D gene. The CDR3 is made up of 15 amino acids. The germline V gene has CDR1 MGHRA and CDR2 YSYEKL. V was pared by 6 bases and J by 1 base, with 13 bases between. Here the CDR3 reads CASSLSRESGNTIYF. The CDR3 nucleotides are TGCGCCAGCAGTTTATCTCGCGAATCTGGAAACACCATATATTTT.

The rearrangement uses TRBV5-1 and TRBJ2-1; TRBD1 aligns across 9 bases. The CDR3 runs 14 residues. Germline CDR1 reads SGHRS; CDR2 reads YFSETQ. The V gene end was trimmed by 6 bases and the J gene end by 8 bases; junction bases not matched to a gene: 9. The CDR3 loop is CASNRGQGTDEQFF. In DNA, the CDR3 is TGCGCCAGCAACCGGGGACAGGGTACGGATGAGCAGTTCTTC.